The clone carrying this T cell receptor beta chain was seen more than once but under ten times. What it recognizes is unknown. This sample stems from a study of beta chain features in type 1 diabetes. Overall study results and limits: Compared with healthy donors, patients appeared to share more similar naive, central memory and regulatory TCRB repertoires. Type 1 diabetes patients showed a moderate but significant shortening of TCRB CDR3s in all four CD4+ subsets.

Isolated RNA was reverse transcribed in full, so expressed TCRB transcripts were sequenced. Roughly 3.5 million reads per sample were averaged for naive, central memory and regulatory samples. Profiling relied on immunoSEQ multiplex PCR, and the TCRdb table lists in-frame clones only, not all of them. The sample consists of almost 350,000 clones, around 9.7% of them appearing once. With 0 bases clipped from V and 6 bases from J, the junction kept 8 bases outside the gene matches. Germline values: CDR1 MNHEY, CDR2 SVGAGI. This CDR3 comprises 15 residues. Heparinised blood was drawn once per donor, averaging about 116 mL. Central memory, naive, regulatory and stem cell-like memory CD4+ cells were sorted by CD45RO/CCR7/CD25/CD127/CD95/CD27.

The sequence derives from a man younger than 45 with type 1 diabetes. The J gene is TRBJ2-7, the V gene TRBV6-5; 7 nucleotides match TRBD1. The specimen was central memory CD4+ T cells from blood. For the CDR3, the DNA is TGTGCCAGCAGTTACTCTCGGGACAGTAAGACCGAGCAGTACTTC. Its translation is CASSYSRDSKTEQYF.